The 16 T cell receptor beta chains given below trace back to one sample, sequenced in a study of cytomegalovirus exposure and HLA in healthy donors. Produced via immunoSEQ multiplex PCR; TCRdb's table is partial and in-frame only. The table has roughly 150,000 clones, approximately 91% seen once; the top ten hold 3% to 3.5%. The sample consisted of PBMCs. The receptor source for this set is a woman aged 18-29 years in good health and CMV-seropositive.

The chain links TRBV11-3 to TRBJ1-3; TRBD1 might be the D (6 bases). This CDR3 spans 15 amino acids. Germline V CDR1 and CDR2: SGHNT, YENEEA. The ends were cut back, 4 bases at V and 0 bases at J, with 10 bases in the middle. CDR3 in DNA: TGTGCCAGCAGCTCTTACAGGGACTCTGGAAACACCATATATTTT. This codes for CASSSYRDSGNTIYF.

V gene TRBV2 combines with J gene TRBJ2-1; 10 positions agree with TRBD2. CDR1 SNHLY and CDR2 FYNNEI come from the germline V gene. Trimming took 8 bases from V and 6 from J; bases not matched to a gene: 10. The CDR3 loop spans 15 amino acids. The CDR3 sequence: CASRKREGQINEQFF. Here the CDR3 DNA reads TGTGCCAGCCGAAAGCGGGAGGGCCAGATCAATGAGCAGTTCTTC.

The chain has TRBV28 and TRBJ1-4; D is ambiguous. V was shortened by 8 bases and J by 8 bases, with 6 bases between the two germline ends. CDR3 length: 10 residues. From germline, CDR1 is MDHEN and CDR2 SYDVKM. The CDR3 DNA reads as TGTGCCAGCTGGAGGGAAAAACTGTTTTTT. It yields the protein CASWREKLFF.

This clone was seen a single time. The chain joins TRBV2 to TRBJ2-1; 8 nucleotides line up with TRBD1. The CDR3 is 14 amino acids. Losses at the gene ends were 8 bases for V and 8 bases for J; bases not matched to a gene: 11. The germline V gene has CDR1 SNHLY and CDR2 FYNNEI. The CDR3 is CASRSQGARDEQFF. The CDR3 region has the DNA TGTGCCAGCCGAAGTCAGGGGGCCAGAGATGAGCAGTTCTTC.

The V and J genes are TRBV4-3 and TRBJ2-1; the match to TRBD2 covers 12 bases. CDR3 length equals 16 residues. CDR1 is LGHNA and CDR2 is YSLEER in the germline V gene. Germline trimming cut 3 bases from V and 6 bases from J; bases unmatched to any gene: 6. CDR3 nucleotide sequence: TGCGCCAGCAGCCAGAGACTAGCGGGAGCCTCCAATGAGCAGTTCTTC. It translates to CASSQRLAGASNEQFF.

The chain combines TRBV5-1 with TRBJ1-1; maybe TRBD1 (5 bases). Germline loops: CDR1 SGHRS, CDR2 YFSETQ. V was shortened by 5 bases and J by 1 base, with 12 bases between the two germline ends. The CDR3 runs 14 residues. The CDR3 nucleotides are TGCGCCAGCAGAGTAGTCGGACAGAACACTGAAGCTTTCTTT. This codes for CASRVVGQNTEAFF.

The rearrangement links TRBV7-9 to TRBJ2-7, with D perhaps matching TRBD2 (6 bases). In germline, CDR1 is SEHNR, CDR2 FQNEAQ (reference sequence). V was trimmed by 7 bases and J by 6 bases, leaving 13 bases between them. The CDR3 contains 12 residues. The CDR3 spells CASTWGEREQYF. The CDR3 DNA reads as TGTGCCAGCACCTGGGGGGAGCGCGAGCAGTACTTC.

J is TRBJ2-7 and V is TRBV14, with 10 bases that match TRBD2. The CDR3 extends over 17 amino acids. CDR1 is SGHDN and CDR2 is FVKESK in the germline V gene. The trim removed 1 base at V and 0 bases at J, leaving 6 bases unmatched. The CDR3 DNA sequence: TGTGCCAGCAGCCAAGCCAGATCTAGCGGGAGCTCCTACGAGCAGTACTTC. Translating gives CASSQARSSGSSYEQYF.

The chain carries TRBV6-6 and TRBJ2-5; possible D gene TRBD2, 5 bases. V was pared by 2 bases and J by 2 bases, with 9 bases between. Germline V gene data show CDR1 as MNHNY and CDR2 as SVGAGI (reference sequence). CDR3 length: 14 amino acids. As DNA, the CDR3 is TGTGCCAGCAGTTACGGAGCGGAACAAGAGACCCAGTACTTC. This encodes CASSYGAEQETQYF.

The chain uses TRBV6-1 and TRBJ2-5; D gene ambiguous. Trimming stripped 8 bases from V and 4 bases from J, with 5 bases between. CDR1 and CDR2 from the germline V gene are MNHNS and SASEGT. The CDR3 runs 10 residues. The CDR3 reads CASRRETQYF. For the CDR3, the DNA is TGTGCCAGCCGTAGAGAGACCCAGTACTTC.

Only a few counts were recorded for this clone. The junction does not match germline at one end; this may be a read error. In DNA, the CDR3 is TGTGCCAGCAGCCTGTCTAGCTCCCACGAGCAGTACTTC. This codes for CASSLSSSHEQYF. The chain recombines TRBV7-2 with TRBJ2-7; D may be TRBD2 (5 bases). Germline CDR1 SGHTA, CDR2 FQGNSA. The CDR3 consists of 13 residues.

This sequence joins TRBV19 and TRBJ2-2; D is unresolved. V lost 3 bases, J lost 1 base, and 6 bases lay in between. This CDR3 region has 14 residues. Germline assignment: CDR1 LNHDA and CDR2 SQIVND (reference sequence). The CDR3 nucleotides read TGTGCCAGTAGTATTCTTGTGAACACCGGGGAGCTGTTTTTT. It specifies CASSILVNTGELFF.

The chain carries TRBV7-3 and TRBJ2-5; TRBD2 matches at 11 bases. The CDR3 spans 15 residues. The V gene end was trimmed by 5 bases and the J gene end by 3 bases; junction bases not matched to a gene: 5. Germline V gives CDR1 SGHTA, CDR2 FQGTGA. CDR3 amino acids: CASSIAGGSEETQYF. Here the CDR3 DNA reads TGTGCCAGCAGCATAGCGGGAGGGAGTGAAGAGACCCAGTACTTC. Full variable domain (remainder filled in from reference TRBV7-3 and TRBJ2-5): GAGVSQTPSNKVTEKGKYVELRCDPISGHTALYWYRQSLGQGPEFLIYFQGTGAADDSGLPNDRFFAVRPEGSVSTLKIQRTERGDSAVYLCASSIAGGSEETQYFGPGTRLLVL.

In its sample, this clone was seen once. V and J are TRBV4-3 and TRBJ2-2; TRBD2 matches 9 bases. CDR1 and CDR2 from the germline V gene are LGHNA and YSLEER. The junction had 5 bases not matched to a gene; V was cut back by 1 base and J by 5 bases. The CDR3 is 16 residues long. Written as DNA, the CDR3 is TGCGCCAGCAGCCAAGCAGGGACTAGCAGTACCGGGGAGCTGTTTTTT. Its protein product is CASSQAGTSSTGELFF.

Worth noting for this clone: Other DNA sequences from this sample encode an identical CDR3 as well. The genes are TRBV19 and TRBJ2-7; TRBD1 agrees at 9 bases. This CDR3 contains 14 residues. Trimming cost V 6 bases and J 2 bases; bases outside gene matches: 5. Germline values: CDR1 LNHDA, CDR2 SQIVND (reference sequence). CDR3 protein: CASSPGQGTYEQYF. In DNA, the CDR3 is TGTGCCAGTAGCCCGGGACAGGGCACCTACGAGCAGTACTTC. Drawing the rest from reference TRBV19 and TRBJ2-7, the complete variable domain is DGGITQSPKYLFRKEGQNVTLSCEQNLNHDAMYWYRQDPGQGLRLIYYSQIVNDFQKGDIAEGYSVSREKKESFPLTVTSAQKNPTAFYLCASSPGQGTYEQYFGPGTRLTVT.

The chain carries TRBV9 and TRBJ2-7, with 7 nucleotides matching TRBD1. Trimming removed 3 bases from V and 3 bases from J; junction bases left unmatched: 12. CDR1 is SGDLS, CDR2 YYNGEE, per germline. The CDR3 has 16 amino acids. The CDR3 bases are TGTGCCAGCAGCGAAGAGCCAGGGGGTAAGGTCTACGAGCAGTACTTC. The encoded protein is CASSEEPGGKVYEQYF. The full variable domain, completed using reference TRBV9 and TRBJ2-7, is DSGVTQTPKHLITATGQRVTLRCSPRSGDLSVYWYQQSLDQGLQFLIQYYNGEERAKGNILERFSAQQFPDLHSELNLSSLELGDSALYFCASSEEPGGKVYEQYFGPGTRLTVT.